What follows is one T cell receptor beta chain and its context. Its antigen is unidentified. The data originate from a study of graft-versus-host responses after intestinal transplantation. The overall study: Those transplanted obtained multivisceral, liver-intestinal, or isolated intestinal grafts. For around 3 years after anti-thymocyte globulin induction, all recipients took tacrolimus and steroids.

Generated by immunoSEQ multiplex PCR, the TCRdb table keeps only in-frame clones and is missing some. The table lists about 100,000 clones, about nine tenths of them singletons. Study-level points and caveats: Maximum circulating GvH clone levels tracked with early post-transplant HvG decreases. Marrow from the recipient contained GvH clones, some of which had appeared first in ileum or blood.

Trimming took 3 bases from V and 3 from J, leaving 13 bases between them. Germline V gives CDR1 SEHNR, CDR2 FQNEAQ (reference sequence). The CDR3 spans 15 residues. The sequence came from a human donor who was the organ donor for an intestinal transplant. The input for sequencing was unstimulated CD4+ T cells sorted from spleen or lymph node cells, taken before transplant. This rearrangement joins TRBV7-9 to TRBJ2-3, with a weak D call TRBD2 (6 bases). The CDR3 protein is CASSFGRGGTDTQYF. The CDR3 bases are TGTGCCAGCAGCTTTGGTAGGGGAGGAACAGATACGCAGTATTTT.